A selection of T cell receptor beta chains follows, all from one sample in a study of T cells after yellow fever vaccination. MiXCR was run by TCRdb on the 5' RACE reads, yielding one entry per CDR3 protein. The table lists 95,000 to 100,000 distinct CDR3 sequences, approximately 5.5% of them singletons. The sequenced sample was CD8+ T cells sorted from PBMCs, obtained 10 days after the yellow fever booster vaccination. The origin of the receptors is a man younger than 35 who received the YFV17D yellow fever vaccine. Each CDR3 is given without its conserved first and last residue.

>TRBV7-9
ASSHVLGLGGYT
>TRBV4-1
ASSQDKRSSDTQY
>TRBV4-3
ASSLNIHYGYT
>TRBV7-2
ASSLGLAGYEQY
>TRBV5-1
ASSFYGANYEQY
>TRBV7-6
ASSLESGRATYEQY
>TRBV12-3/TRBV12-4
ASSPLPAF
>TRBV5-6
ASSLVGTGLSYGYT
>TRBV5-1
ASRIIYQPYNEQF
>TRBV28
ASSDRGPLDTEAF
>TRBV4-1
ASSPGGSRREQF
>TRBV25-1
ASSDYTDTQY
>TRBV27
ASSLGTNYGYT
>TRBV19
ASSIAAGGPYNEQF
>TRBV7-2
ASSLRPGEENTEAF
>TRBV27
ASSLTGGPYNEQF
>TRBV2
ASSVRPSGGARETQY
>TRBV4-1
ASSQARQGNTEAF
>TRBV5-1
ASKGQGSTDTQY
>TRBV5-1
ASSLAQPTGELF
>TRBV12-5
ASGLGQNTEAF
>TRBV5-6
ASITGTSTDTQY
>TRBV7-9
ASSLAGGRNTEAF
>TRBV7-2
ASSPTRGQGAKTQY
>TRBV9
ASSASTVNTEAF
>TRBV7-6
ASSSAGGLETQY
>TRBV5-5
ASSFRGALYGYT
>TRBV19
ASQGQGVDGYGYT
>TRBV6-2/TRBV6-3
ASSRITDTQY
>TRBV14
ARSHLRAQGYNEQF
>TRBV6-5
ASSDGTEQY
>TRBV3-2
ASSPGLAGKQETQY